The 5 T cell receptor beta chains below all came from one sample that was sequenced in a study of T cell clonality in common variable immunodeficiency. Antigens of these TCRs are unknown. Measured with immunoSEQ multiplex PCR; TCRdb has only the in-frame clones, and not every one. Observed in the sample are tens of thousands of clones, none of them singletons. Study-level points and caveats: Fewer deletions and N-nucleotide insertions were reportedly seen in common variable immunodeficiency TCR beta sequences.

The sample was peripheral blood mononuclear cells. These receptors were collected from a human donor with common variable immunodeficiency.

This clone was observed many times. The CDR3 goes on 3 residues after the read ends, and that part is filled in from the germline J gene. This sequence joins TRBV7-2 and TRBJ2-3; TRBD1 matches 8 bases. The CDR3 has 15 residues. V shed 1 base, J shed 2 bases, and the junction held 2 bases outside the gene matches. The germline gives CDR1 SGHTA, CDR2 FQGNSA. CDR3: CASSLGDRYTDTQYF. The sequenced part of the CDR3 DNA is TGTGCCAGCAGCTTAGGGGACAGGTACACAGATACG.

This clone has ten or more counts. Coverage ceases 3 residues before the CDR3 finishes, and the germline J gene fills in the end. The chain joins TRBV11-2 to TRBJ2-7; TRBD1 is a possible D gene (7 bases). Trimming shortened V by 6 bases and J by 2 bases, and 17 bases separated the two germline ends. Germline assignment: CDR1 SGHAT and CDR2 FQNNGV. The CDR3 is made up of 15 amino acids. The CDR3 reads CASSLEGRGAYEQYF. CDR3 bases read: TGTGCCAGCAGTCTAGAAGGCAGGGGGGCCTACGAG.

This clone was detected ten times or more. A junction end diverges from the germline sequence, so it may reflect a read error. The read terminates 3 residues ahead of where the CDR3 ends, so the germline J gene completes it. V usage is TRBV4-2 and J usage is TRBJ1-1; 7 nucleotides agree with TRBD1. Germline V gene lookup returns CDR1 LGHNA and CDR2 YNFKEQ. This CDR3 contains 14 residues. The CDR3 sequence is CASRQGGGRTEAFF. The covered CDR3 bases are TGCGCCAGCAGACAGGGTGGGGGACGCACTGAA.

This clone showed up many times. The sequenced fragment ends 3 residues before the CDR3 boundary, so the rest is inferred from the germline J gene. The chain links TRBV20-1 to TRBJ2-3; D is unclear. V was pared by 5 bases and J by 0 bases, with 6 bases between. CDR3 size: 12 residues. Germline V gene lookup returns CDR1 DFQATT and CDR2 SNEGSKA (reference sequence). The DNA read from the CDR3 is TGCAGTGCTCGGTGGAGCACAGATACG. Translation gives CSARWSTDT. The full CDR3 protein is CSARWSTDTQYF.

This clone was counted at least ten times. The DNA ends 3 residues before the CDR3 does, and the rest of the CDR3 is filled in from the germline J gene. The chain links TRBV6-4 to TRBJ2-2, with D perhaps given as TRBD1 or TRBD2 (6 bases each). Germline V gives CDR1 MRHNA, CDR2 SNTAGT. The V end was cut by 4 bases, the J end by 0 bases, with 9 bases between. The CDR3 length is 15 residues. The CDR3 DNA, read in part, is TGTGCCAGCAGTGCGGAGGGGGCGAACACCGGGGAG. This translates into CASSAEGANTGE. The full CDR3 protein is CASSAEGANTGELFF.